The clone carrying this T cell receptor (beta chain) was recorded at least ten times. This sample stems from a study of T cells in Graves' hyperthyroidism and ophthalmopathy. The CDR3 sequence is 18 residues long. Trimming took 6 bases from V and 2 from J; bases not matched to a gene: 11. The germline gives CDR1 SGHAT, CDR2 FQNNGV. TCR beta CDR3 regions were amplified from RNA transcripts. TCR CDR3 underwent first-round RT-PCR with the HTBI primer set. TCRdb called the multiplex PCR reads again in MiXCR, with one record for every CDR3 protein. This sample has fewer than 400,000 distinct CDR3 sequences, with about 15% found just once.

The receptor comes from a woman between 18 and 29 years old with Graves' hyperthyroidism that later progressed to Graves' ophthalmopathy. The rearrangement links TRBV11-2 to TRBJ2-7; TRBD2 agrees at 15 bases. Source material: blood. DNA of the CDR3: TGTGCCAGCAGTCTTGTCGGGACTAGCGGGAGGACCACCTACGAGCAGTACTTC. Amino acid sequence: CASSLVGTSGRTTYEQYF.